This T cell receptor beta chain was recorded in a study of tumor-infiltrating lymphocytes in primary liver carcinoma. Study-level background: The patients comprised men and women between the ages of 30 and 69 years. Samples had roughly 3.5 to 7.13 million productive TCRbeta reads, comparable between tissue types. General observations from the study: Tumor-adjacent and tumor-blood pairs showed less overlap than tumor region pairs.

Extraction also yielded germline DNA, while blood RNA was obtained from unsorted whole blood. These patients lived with chronic HBV infection and had never been treated. Regarding this clonotype: Its cognate antigen is unknown.

Germline CDR1 reads SGHVS; CDR2 reads FQNEAQ. This CDR3 is 16 amino acids long. V lost 4 bases and J 5 bases, leaving 21 bases between the germline ends. A constant-region primer primed TCR beta cDNA synthesis from about 0.45 ug of total RNA. Amplification in three nested multiplex PCR rounds with slightly modified ARM-PCR gave rise to TCR beta libraries. The first two PCR rounds used TRBV1-TRBV30 primers with a Cbeta primer, roughly 10 cycles each. TCRdb reprocessed the multiplex PCR reads with MiXCR, giving one entry per CDR3 protein. The sample gives some 180,000 distinct CDR3 sequences, roughly three fifths of which show up once; around 74% is in the top ten.

Sequences were obtained from peripheral blood. This rearrangement joins TRBV7-8 to TRBJ2-7; D might be TRBD1 or TRBD2, each matching 5 bases. The receptor's source is a man between 35 and 55 years old with primary liver carcinoma and hepatitis B virus infection. The CDR3 sequence is CASSSAGASWGNEQYF. The CDR3 coding sequence is TGTGCCAGCAGCTCGGCTGGGGCTAGCTGGGGAAACGAGCAGTACTTC. The whole variable domain, remainder taken from reference TRBV7-8 and TRBJ2-7, is GAGVSQSPRYKVAKRGQDVALRCDPISGHVSLFWYQQALGQGPEFLTYFQNEAQLDKSGLPSDRFFAERPEGSVSTLKIQRTQQEDSAVYLCASSSAGASWGNEQYFGPGTRLTVT.